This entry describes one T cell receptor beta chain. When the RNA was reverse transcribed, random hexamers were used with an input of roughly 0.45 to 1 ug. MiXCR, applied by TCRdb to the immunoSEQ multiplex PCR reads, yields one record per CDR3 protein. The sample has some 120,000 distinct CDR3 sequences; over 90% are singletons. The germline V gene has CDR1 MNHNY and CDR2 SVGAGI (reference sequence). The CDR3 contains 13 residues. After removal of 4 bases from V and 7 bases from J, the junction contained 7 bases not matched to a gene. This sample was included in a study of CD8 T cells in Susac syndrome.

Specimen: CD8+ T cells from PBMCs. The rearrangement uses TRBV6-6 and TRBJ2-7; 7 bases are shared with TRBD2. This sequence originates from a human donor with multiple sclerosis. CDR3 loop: CASSLGGLGEQYF. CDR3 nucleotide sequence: TGTGCCAGCAGTTTGGGGGGGTTAGGGGAGCAGTACTTC.